This T cell receptor beta chain was identified during a study of blood T cell repertoires in COVID-19. V was shortened by 2 bases and J by 0 bases, with 8 bases between the two germline ends. The germline V gene has CDR1 SGHVS and CDR2 FQNEAQ. The length of the CDR3 is 14 residues. In the authors' workflow: Nucleated cell counts were estimated from reference gene primer amplification. Measured with immunoSEQ multiplex PCR; TCRdb has only the in-frame clones, and not every one. The DNA was the basis for D and trimming; V, J and clone size are from that table. The sample consists of 150,000 or so clones, around 84% of them appearing once.

The sequence derives from a man aged 55-75 years with COVID-19, enrolled during active disease. Sequencing was done on a sample of peripheral blood. The J gene is TRBJ2-7, the V gene TRBV7-8; D unclear. CDR3 nucleotides: TGTGCCAGCAGCTTAATACAAGTCTCCTACGAGCAGTACTTC. Encoded protein: CASSLIQVSYEQYF.